Below, one TCR beta chain is given with its context. Amplified TCR beta CDR3 regions were obtained using RNA transcripts as template. After a first-round RT-PCR with HTBI primers, a second-round multiplex PCR was run. One entry per CDR3 protein results from TCRdb running MiXCR on the multiplex PCR reads. The table shows roughly 400,000 distinct CDR3 sequences, with approximately 18% occurring only once. This record belongs to a study of Graves' ophthalmopathy and Graves' hyperthyroidism. The CDR3 consists of 15 residues. Trimming stripped 1 base from V and 7 bases from J, with 14 bases between. CDR1 and CDR2 (germline): KGHSH, LQKENI.

The chain joins TRBV18 to TRBJ1-5; D possibly corresponds to TRBD1 (6 bases). The receptor was isolated from an adult woman with stable Graves' hyperthyroidism. The source material was peripheral blood. The CDR3 DNA reads as TGTGCCAGCTCACCACGGGCAGGGGAAGGCCAGCCCCAGCATTTT. This translates into CASSPRAGEGQPQHF.